This TCR beta chain was recorded in a study of blood T cells in healthy people across ages. Primed by a sample-barcoded 5' primer and a J-beta primer mix, a second PCR proceeded for about 6 to 11 cycles. One entry per CDR3 protein results from TCRdb running MiXCR on the 5' RACE reads. The sample lists about 840,000 distinct CDR3 sequences; about 29% were seen once. This clonotype showed up just a few times. A junction boundary mismatches the germline segment, possibly from a read error. Germline loops: CDR1 SGHNT, CDR2 YYREEE (reference sequence). CDR3 length equals 16 residues. These data were also reused for a study on T cells of mothers and their children.

What was sequenced was blood. The receptor was isolated from a woman aged 40 to 50 in good health. The chain links TRBV5-4 to TRBJ2-7, with 9 bases fitting TRBD1. In DNA form, the CDR3 reads TGCGCCAGCAGCTTAGGGACAGGGATACACTCCTACGAGCAGTACTTC. It codes for CASSLGTGIHSYEQYF.